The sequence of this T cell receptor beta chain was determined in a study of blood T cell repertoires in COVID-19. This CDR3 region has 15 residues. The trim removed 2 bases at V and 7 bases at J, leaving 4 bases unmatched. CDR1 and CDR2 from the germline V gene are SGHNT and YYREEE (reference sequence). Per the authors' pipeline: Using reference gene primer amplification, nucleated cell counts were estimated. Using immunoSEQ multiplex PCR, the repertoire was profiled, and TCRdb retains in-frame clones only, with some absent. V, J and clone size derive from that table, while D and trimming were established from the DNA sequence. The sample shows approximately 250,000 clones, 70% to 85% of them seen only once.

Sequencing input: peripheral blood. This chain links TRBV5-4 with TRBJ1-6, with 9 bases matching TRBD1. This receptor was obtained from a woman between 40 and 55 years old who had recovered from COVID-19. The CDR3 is CASSFLDRGNSPLHF. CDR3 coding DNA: TGTGCCAGCAGCTTCCTGGACAGGGGAAATTCACCCCTCCACTTT.